This T cell receptor beta chain was sequenced for a study of blood T cell repertoires in COVID-19. Study details: In each case, the material was cDNA or gDNA derived from T cells, B-cell-depleted T cells, or PBMCs.

This CDR3 contains 16 residues. The germline gives CDR1 LGHDT, CDR2 YNNKEL (reference sequence). V was pared by 1 base and J by 6 bases, with 6 bases of the junction left unmatched. Original processing notes: Amplification of reference gene primers provided the estimated nucleated cell counts. The table came from immunoSEQ multiplex PCR; TCRdb's copy has only in-frame clones and leaves some out. That table furnishes V, J and clone size, whereas the DNA furnished D and trimming. Of about 88,000 clones in the sample, roughly 84% were seen once. Sample: peripheral blood. This chain links TRBV3-1 (or the pseudogene TRBV3-2) with TRBJ1-6; 7 bases are a match to TRBD1. This receptor was obtained from a woman between 65 and 79 years old with acute or convalescent COVID-19. CDR3 residues: CASSQARDRINSPLHF. The DNA of the CDR3 is TGTGCCAGCAGCCAAGCCCGGGACAGAATTAATTCACCCCTCCACTTT.